A selection of T cell receptor beta chains follows, all from one sample in a study of long-term antiretroviral therapy in people with HIV. The repertoire was sequenced with immunoSEQ multiplex PCR; TCRdb's copy has only in-frame clones and lacks some. The data show fewer than 45,000 clones, with 80% seen just once and around 5.8% held by the top ten. The sequenced sample was unsorted PBMCs, obtained 3.4 years after starting antiretroviral therapy. The receptors stem from a man aged 25 to 40 with HIV. The CDR3 runs from the conserved cysteine through the conserved F or W. The D gene is left open where the match is weak. Clone sizes are given selectively: once, few, many, or a class where the clone is expanded.

CDR3aa: CASSHGTSGDNEQFF
CDR3nt: TGTGCCAGCAGCCATGGGACTAGCGGTGACAATGAGCAGTTCTTC
abundance: once
j_gene: TRBJ2-1
v_gene: TRBV4-2
d_gene: TRBD2

CDR3aa: CASSLTGNTGELFF
CDR3nt: TGTGCCAGCAGCTTGACAGGGAACACCGGGGAGCTGTTTTTT
abundance: once
j_gene: TRBJ2-2
v_gene: TRBV7-2
d_gene: NA

CDR3aa: CASSLVEEGTKAFF
CDR3nt: TGTGCCAGCAGCTTAGTAGAAGAGGGGACGAAGGCTTTCTTT
abundance: NA
j_gene: TRBJ1-1
v_gene: TRBV7-8
d_gene: NA

CDR3aa: CASSQSVNQPQHF
CDR3nt: TGCGCCAGCAGCCAAAGCGTGAATCAGCCCCAGCATTTT
abundance: few
j_gene: TRBJ1-5
v_gene: TRBV4-3
d_gene: NA

CDR3aa: CASSLGQQRNTF
CDR3nt: TGTGCCAGCAGCTTAGGGCAGCAACGCAACACCTTC
abundance: NA
j_gene: TRBJ1-2
v_gene: TRBV7-9
d_gene: NA

CDR3aa: CASSFRERYEQYF
CDR3nt: TGTGCCAGCAGTTTCCGGGAGAGGTACGAGCAGTACTTC
abundance: NA
j_gene: TRBJ2-7
v_gene: TRBV27
d_gene: NA

CDR3aa: CASRPGTSGYYDYNEQFF
CDR3nt: TGTGCCAGCAGACCCGGGACTAGCGGCTACTACGACTACAATGAGCAGTTCTTC
abundance: once
j_gene: TRBJ2-1
v_gene: TRBV27
d_gene: TRBD2

CDR3aa: CASSPGSTNEQFF
CDR3nt: TGTGCCAGCTCACCGGGCTCTACTAATGAGCAGTTCTTC
abundance: NA
j_gene: TRBJ2-1
v_gene: TRBV18
d_gene: NA

CDR3aa: CASSMGGGSGTDTQYF
CDR3nt: TGTGCCAGTAGTATGGGTGGGGGTTCCGGAACAGATACGCAGTATTTT
abundance: NA
j_gene: TRBJ2-3
v_gene: TRBV19
d_gene: NA

CDR3aa: CASSEGGQGRWETQYF
CDR3nt: TGTGCCAGCAGTGAAGGGGGACAGGGTCGGTGGGAGACCCAGTACTTC
abundance: once
j_gene: TRBJ2-5
v_gene: TRBV6-1
d_gene: TRBD1

CDR3aa: CASREAGQYQPQHF
CDR3nt: TGCGCCAGCAGGGAAGCCGGACAGTATCAGCCCCAGCATTTT
abundance: NA
j_gene: TRBJ1-5
v_gene: TRBV10-2
d_gene: NA

CDR3aa: CASSLGGPKSDEQYF
CDR3nt: TGTGCCAGCAGCTTAGGAGGGCCTAAATCCGACGAGCAGTACTTC
abundance: NA
j_gene: TRBJ2-7
v_gene: TRBV7-3
d_gene: NA

CDR3aa: CASSYSDLSAQFF
CDR3nt: TGTGCCAGCAGTTACTCGGACCTTAGCGCGCAGTTCTTC
abundance: NA
j_gene: TRBJ2-1
v_gene: TRBV6-5
d_gene: NA

CDR3aa: CASRPTSGRTDTQYF
CDR3nt: TGCGCCAGCAGACCGACTAGCGGGAGAACAGATACGCAGTATTTT
abundance: NA
j_gene: TRBJ2-3
v_gene: TRBV4-1
d_gene: TRBD2

CDR3aa: CASSVGGGSGANVLTF
CDR3nt: TGTGCCAGCAGCGTAGGGGGGGGCTCTGGGGCCAACGTCCTGACTTTC
abundance: NA
j_gene: TRBJ2-6
v_gene: TRBV9
d_gene: TRBD2

CDR3aa: CASSGTGSGNTIYF
CDR3nt: TGTGCCAGCAGTGGGACAGGCTCTGGAAACACCATATATTTT
abundance: NA
j_gene: TRBJ1-3
v_gene: TRBV28
d_gene: TRBD1

CDR3aa: CAWGIQGQPQHF
CDR3nt: TGTGCCTGGGGAATACAGGGCCAGCCCCAGCATTTT
abundance: NA
j_gene: TRBJ1-5
v_gene: TRBV30
d_gene: NA

CDR3aa: CASSLGEHPEQFF
CDR3nt: TGTGCCAGCAGCTTAGGAGAGCACCCCGAGCAGTTCTTC
abundance: NA
j_gene: TRBJ2-1
v_gene: TRBV13
d_gene: NA

CDR3aa: CSVEDRRGFAEAFF
CDR3nt: TGCAGCGTTGAAGATCGGCGGGGTTTCGCTGAAGCTTTCTTT
abundance: NA
j_gene: TRBJ1-1
v_gene: TRBV29-1
d_gene: NA

CDR3aa: CASSLGVDEQYF
CDR3nt: TGTGCCAGCAGCTTGGGAGTCGACGAGCAGTACTTC
abundance: medium-sized
j_gene: TRBJ2-7
v_gene: TRBV5-4
d_gene: NA

CDR3aa: CASSSRETYEQYF
CDR3nt: TGTGCCAGCAGCTCGAGAGAGACATACGAGCAGTACTTC
abundance: NA
j_gene: TRBJ2-7
v_gene: TRBV7-3
d_gene: NA

CDR3aa: CASSSGLADFKYSYEQYF
CDR3nt: TGTGCCAGCAGCTCCGGACTAGCTGACTTCAAGTACTCCTACGAGCAGTACTTC
abundance: NA
j_gene: TRBJ2-7
v_gene: TRBV9
d_gene: TRBD2

CDR3aa: CASSQEITGYQPQHF
CDR3nt: TGCGCCAGCAGCCAAGAGATCACGGGTTATCAGCCCCAGCATTTT
abundance: NA
j_gene: TRBJ1-5
v_gene: TRBV4-1
d_gene: NA

CDR3aa: CASSLAAFEQFF
CDR3nt: TGTGCCAGCAGCTTAGCAGCTTTTGAGCAGTTCTTC
abundance: NA
j_gene: TRBJ2-1
v_gene: TRBV7-2
d_gene: NA

CDR3aa: CASSLRRVEAFF
CDR3nt: TGTGCCAGCAGTTTACGGCGAGTTGAAGCTTTCTTT
abundance: NA
j_gene: TRBJ1-1
v_gene: TRBV28
d_gene: NA

CDR3aa: CASSLDKYEQYF
CDR3nt: TGTGCCAGCAGCCTAGACAAATACGAGCAGTACTTC
abundance: NA
j_gene: TRBJ2-7
v_gene: TRBV7-2
d_gene: NA

CDR3aa: CASSLGYRQYF
CDR3nt: TGTGCCAGCAGCTTAGGTTATAGGCAGTACTTC
abundance: NA
j_gene: TRBJ2-7
v_gene: TRBV7-8
d_gene: NA

CDR3aa: CASSIDHEGYQPQHF
CDR3nt: TGTGCCAGTAGTATAGATCATGAGGGATATCAGCCCCAGCATTTT
abundance: NA
j_gene: TRBJ1-5
v_gene: TRBV19
d_gene: NA

CDR3aa: CASSFGQGYEQYF
CDR3nt: TGTGCCAGCAGCTTCGGACAGGGCTACGAGCAGTACTTC
abundance: NA
j_gene: TRBJ2-7
v_gene: TRBV11-2
d_gene: TRBD1